This T cell receptor (beta chain) is from a study of cytomegalovirus exposure and HLA in healthy donors. Vbeta (60) and Jbeta (13) primers were used in the PCR. The method was immunoSEQ multiplex PCR; TCRdb's version includes in-frame clones alone and lacks a portion of them. This table holds about 130,000 clones, over 65% found once. This TCR was recovered from a man aged 50-60 years in good health and CMV-seronegative. Sequencing input: PBMCs.

CDR3 protein: CASSLAPLASNTGELFF. The CDR3 coding sequence is TGTGCCAGCAGCTTAGCACCCCTAGCGTCGAACACCGGGGAGCTGTTTTTT. V gene TRBV7-6 combines with J gene TRBJ2-2, with D perhaps matching TRBD2 (6 bases). Germline V gene lookup returns CDR1 SGHVS and CDR2 FNYEAQ. The CDR3 spans 17 residues. The ends were cut back, 0 bases at V and 0 bases at J, with 11 bases in the middle.